What follows is one TCR beta chain and its context. Its target is not known. This record comes from a study of T-cell memory formation after mild COVID-19. Study conclusions and caveats: Pre-infection memory showed some responding clones, and this suggested that cross-reactive memory joined.

Germline CDR1 is SNHLY and CDR2 is FYNNEI. This CDR3 has 15 amino acids. The V gene end was trimmed by 4 bases and the J gene end by 0 bases; junction bases not matched to a gene: 2. TCRdb recomputed calls from the 5' RACE reads with MiXCR, one row per CDR3 protein. In the table there are around 450,000 distinct CDR3 sequences, roughly a quarter of which are singletons. J is TRBJ2-1 and V is TRBV2; 8 bases map to TRBD2. The receptor comes from an adult woman who had mild COVID-19 (a few samples of this study predate the infection). Cell type and time point are not known. Input material: PBMCs or a T cell subset sorted from them (not recorded which). The DNA for the CDR3 is TGTGCCAGCAGTGGCGGGGGGAACTCCTACAATGAGCAGTTCTTC. Translated: CASSGGGNSYNEQFF.